The 11 T cell receptor beta chains reported below all come from one sample, sequenced in a study of CD8 T cells in Susac syndrome. The RNA, about 0.45 to 1 ug, was put through reverse transcription using random hexamers. TCRdb analysed the immunoSEQ multiplex PCR reads with MiXCR anew, one entry per CDR3 protein. The sample has 130,000 or so distinct CDR3 sequences; 85% to 95% are singletons. The sequencing input was CD4+ T cells from PBMCs. The receptors shown here come from a human donor with multiple sclerosis.

The genes are TRBV12-5 and TRBJ2-1; TRBD1 aligns across 11 bases. V dropped 0 bases and J dropped 5; count of bases not matched to a gene: 6. The CDR3 length is 17 residues. CDR1 is LGHNT, CDR2 FRNRAP, per germline. The CDR3 DNA sequence: TGTGCTAGTGGTTTGGTTTTGGGGACAGGGGGTCACAATGAGCAGTTCTTC. Translated, it gives CASGLVLGTGGHNEQFF.

V is TRBV7-6 and J is TRBJ2-7; perhaps TRBD1 as D (5 bases). The CDR3 length is 17 residues. The V gene's germline CDR1 is SGHVS and CDR2 FNYEAQ. The germline V and J ends were trimmed by 3 bases and 3 bases, with 21 bases remaining between them. The CDR3 reads CASSLPSRQPKDYEQYF. The CDR3 nucleotides are TGTGCCAGCAGCTTGCCATCCAGACAGCCGAAGGACTACGAGCAGTACTTC.

The chain employs TRBV5-1 and TRBJ2-3; TRBD2 aligns across 9 bases. Trimming removed 3 bases from V and 6 bases from J; junction bases left unmatched: 5. CDR1 is SGHRS and CDR2 is YFSETQ in the germline V gene. The CDR3 is made up of 14 amino acids. CDR3 sequence reads: CASSYSGRSDTQYF. The CDR3 DNA reads as TGCGCCAGCAGCTACAGCGGGAGGAGTGATACGCAGTATTTT.

This clonotype has just one count. The rearrangement uses TRBV7-9 and TRBJ2-1; 8 bases are a match to TRBD2. The CDR3 contains 16 residues. Germline CDR1 reads SEHNR; CDR2 reads FQNEAQ (reference sequence). V dropped 4 bases and J dropped 7; count of bases not matched to a gene: 12. The CDR3: CASSWDGLAGQNEQFF. The CDR3 bases are TGTGCCAGCAGCTGGGACGGACTAGCCGGGCAGAATGAGCAGTTCTTC.

This chain joins TRBV6-2 or TRBV6-3 and TRBJ2-7; a weak D match, TRBD1 (5 bases). Per the germline V gene, CDR1 is MNHEY and CDR2 is SVGEGT. Trimming took off 5 bases at V and 4 bases at J, with 6 bases between the two ends. The CDR3 totals 11 residues. In DNA form, the CDR3 reads TGTGCCAGCAGTAACAGGTACGAGCAGTACTTC. It yields the protein CASSNRYEQYF.

This rearrangement joins TRBV6-1 to TRBJ2-7; 9 bases match TRBD1. Losses at the gene ends were 4 bases for V and 0 bases for J; bases not matched to a gene: 4. Germline CDR1 MNHNS, CDR2 SASEGT. This CDR3 has 15 residues. CDR3 nucleotide sequence: TGTGCCAGCAGTGCAGGACAGGGGTCCTCCTACGAGCAGTACTTC. It translates to CASSAGQGSSYEQYF.

The V gene is TRBV5-1, the J gene TRBJ2-3, with TRBD2 matching over 9 bases. J was trimmed by 3 bases and V by 4 bases; bases with no gene match: 6. Germline values: CDR1 SGHRS, CDR2 YFSETQ. This CDR3 is 15 amino acids long. The CDR3 loop is CASSIQLAGTDTQYF. The CDR3 nucleotides read TGCGCCAGCAGCATTCAACTAGCGGGTACAGATACGCAGTATTTT. The full variable domain, in which reference TRBV5-1 and TRBJ2-3 provide the parts outside the CDR3, is KAGVTQTPRYLIKTRGQQVTLSCSPISGHRSVSWYQQTPGQGLQFLFEYFSETQRNKGNFPGRFSGRQFSNSRSEMNVSTLELGDSALYLCASSIQLAGTDTQYFGPGTRLTVL.

V and J are TRBV7-9 and TRBJ1-4; 7 nucleotides align to TRBD1. Looked up from germline, CDR1 is SEHNR and CDR2 is FQNEAQ (reference sequence). The J segment lost 0 bases and the V segment lost 5 bases, leaving 15 bases of the junction unmatched. The CDR3 consists of 19 residues. This CDR3 is CASSPETLGQITTNEKLFF. As DNA, the CDR3 is TGTGCCAGCAGCCCAGAGACGCTGGGACAGATTACAACTAATGAAAAACTGTTTTTT.

The chain couples TRBV14 to TRBJ2-1; no reliable D call. The length of the CDR3 is 16 residues. V was shortened by 3 bases and J by 6 bases, with 18 bases between the two germline ends. From germline, CDR1 is SGHDN and CDR2 FVKESK. CDR3 bases: TGTGCCAGCAGCCATAGAATACAGACCGCACTCAATGAGCAGTTCTTC. Amino acids: CASSHRIQTALNEQFF.

This clonotype was seen only once. The V call is TRBV27, the J call TRBJ1-1; D gene ambiguous. The CDR3 is 15 residues long. With 6 bases removed from V and 4 bases from J, the gap between germline ends came to 18 bases. Germline lookup yields CDR1 MNHEY and CDR2 SMNVEV (reference sequence). The CDR3 DNA sequence: TGTGCCAGCAGCCCTGACGCCGTTGGCGGCACTGAAGCTTTCTTT. Protein sequence: CASSPDAVGGTEAFF.

This sequence joins TRBV20-1 and TRBJ2-5; no definite D call. The CDR3 extends over 10 amino acids. Germline assignment: CDR1 DFQATT and CDR2 SNEGSKA (reference sequence). V was cut by 2 bases and J by 11 bases, with 9 bases left in between. The CDR3 nucleotides are TGCAGTGCTAGATCGGCTGCGCAGTACTTC. This encodes CSARSAAQYF.